Listed below are T cell receptor beta chains from one sample, sequenced in a study of blood T cell repertoires in COVID-19. Sequencing used immunoSEQ multiplex PCR; TCRdb keeps in-frame clones, though not all of them. Of 380,000 or so clones in the sample, roughly 90% were seen once. The sequenced sample was peripheral blood. All receptors come from a man in his forties with acute or convalescent COVID-19. CDR3s include the opening cysteine and the closing phenylalanine or tryptophan. Fields, in order: D gene, J gene, V gene, clone size, CDR3 protein, CDR3 DNA. D genes are given only for firm matches. Rows give clone size only sometimes, using once, few, many, or a class for an expanded clone.

d_call: -; j_call: TRBJ1-1; v_call: TRBV18; clone_size: -; cdr3_aa: CASSPPGRKGLTEAFF; cdr3_nt: TGTGCCAGCTCACCACCAGGGAGGAAGGGGCTCACTGAAGCTTTCTTT
d_call: TRBD2; j_call: TRBJ2-1; v_call: TRBV7-8; clone_size: -; cdr3_aa: CASSRTSGRADEQFF; cdr3_nt: TGTGCCAGCAGCCGGACTAGCGGGAGGGCCGATGAGCAGTTCTTC
d_call: -; j_call: TRBJ2-5; v_call: TRBV24-1; clone_size: -; cdr3_aa: CATSDGGETQYF; cdr3_nt: TGTGCCACCAGTGATGGCGGGGAGACCCAGTACTTC
d_call: -; j_call: TRBJ2-7; v_call: TRBV27; clone_size: -; cdr3_aa: CASSLGPQSYEQYF; cdr3_nt: TGTGCCAGCAGTTTGGGGCCCCAGAGCTACGAGCAGTACTTC
d_call: -; j_call: TRBJ2-2; v_call: TRBV6-1; clone_size: -; cdr3_aa: CASSEFGGSGTGELFF; cdr3_nt: TGTGCCAGCAGTGAATTCGGTGGGAGCGGCACCGGGGAGCTGTTTTTT
d_call: TRBD2; j_call: TRBJ2-1; v_call: TRBV5-1; clone_size: -; cdr3_aa: CATAGVLAGGPNEQFF; cdr3_nt: TGCGCCACCGCCGGCGTGCTAGCGGGAGGGCCTAATGAGCAGTTCTTC
d_call: -; j_call: TRBJ2-7; v_call: TRBV7-2; clone_size: -; cdr3_aa: CASRRQVQDEQYF; cdr3_nt: TGTGCCAGCAGAAGACAGGTTCAGGACGAGCAGTACTTC
d_call: TRBD1; j_call: TRBJ1-1; v_call: TRBV7-9; clone_size: -; cdr3_aa: CASSLAQGELAEAFF; cdr3_nt: TGTGCCAGCAGCTTAGCGCAGGGGGAGTTGGCTGAAGCTTTCTTT
d_call: TRBD2; j_call: TRBJ2-3; v_call: TRBV6-1; clone_size: -; cdr3_aa: CASSEGASGRTDTQYF; cdr3_nt: TGTGCCAGCAGTGAAGGGGCTAGCGGCCGCACAGATACGCAGTATTTT
d_call: TRBD2; j_call: TRBJ2-1; v_call: TRBV4-1; clone_size: -; cdr3_aa: CASSQTSGGSYNEQFF; cdr3_nt: TGCGCCAGCAGCCAGACTAGCGGGGGGTCCTACAATGAGCAGTTCTTC
d_call: TRBD2; j_call: TRBJ2-7; v_call: TRBV18; clone_size: -; cdr3_aa: CASSPSGTYEQYF; cdr3_nt: TGTGCCAGCTCACCAAGCGGGACCTACGAGCAGTACTTC
d_call: TRBD1; j_call: TRBJ1-3; v_call: TRBV5-1; clone_size: -; cdr3_aa: CASSSNTGAGNTIYF; cdr3_nt: TGCGCCAGCAGCTCAAATACAGGGGCTGGAAACACCATATATTTT
d_call: TRBD2; j_call: TRBJ2-7; v_call: TRBV7-6; clone_size: -; cdr3_aa: CASSVPGLEDEQYF; cdr3_nt: TGTGCCAGCAGCGTTCCGGGACTAGAGGACGAGCAGTACTTC
d_call: -; j_call: TRBJ2-3; v_call: TRBV28; clone_size: -; cdr3_aa: CASETVSTDTQYF; cdr3_nt: TGTGCCAGCGAGACAGTGAGCACAGATACGCAGTATTTT
d_call: -; j_call: TRBJ2-1; v_call: TRBV24-1; clone_size: -; cdr3_aa: CATSQPRGTNPNEQFF; cdr3_nt: TGTGCCACCAGTCAACCCCGAGGGACAAACCCGAATGAGCAGTTCTTC
d_call: -; j_call: TRBJ1-3; v_call: TRBV5-1; clone_size: once; cdr3_aa: CASSLELSGSGNTIYF; cdr3_nt: TGCGCCAGCAGCTTGGAATTATCGGGTTCTGGAAACACCATATATTTT
d_call: -; j_call: TRBJ2-5; v_call: TRBV21-1; clone_size: -; cdr3_aa: CASSKYRQRWWETQYF; cdr3_nt: TGTGCCAGCAGCAAATATAGACAGCGCTGGTGGGAGACCCAGTACTTC
d_call: -; j_call: TRBJ2-2; v_call: TRBV19; clone_size: -; cdr3_aa: CASIFDGANTGELFF; cdr3_nt: TGTGCCAGTATCTTCGACGGAGCGAACACCGGGGAGCTGTTTTTT
d_call: TRBD1; j_call: TRBJ1-5; v_call: TRBV4-3; clone_size: -; cdr3_aa: CASSRDRGGFLGNQPQHF; cdr3_nt: TGCGCCAGCAGCCGGGACAGGGGAGGGTTCCTTGGCAATCAGCCCCAGCATTTT
d_call: TRBD2; j_call: TRBJ2-5; v_call: TRBV18; clone_size: -; cdr3_aa: CASSPGTSGAVTQYF; cdr3_nt: TGTGCCAGCTCACCAGGGACTAGCGGGGCGGTGACCCAGTACTTC
d_call: -; j_call: TRBJ2-1; v_call: TRBV19; clone_size: -; cdr3_aa: CASSIKFPAGAIYNEQFF; cdr3_nt: TGTGCCAGTAGTATTAAATTCCCCGCAGGGGCTATTTACAATGAGCAGTTCTTC
d_call: -; j_call: TRBJ1-3; v_call: TRBV12-3/TRBV12-4; clone_size: -; cdr3_aa: CASTLGEGTIYF; cdr3_nt: TGTGCCAGCACCCTGGGGGAGGGGACCATATATTTT
d_call: TRBD1; j_call: TRBJ2-5; v_call: TRBV7-9; clone_size: -; cdr3_aa: CASSPDREQETQYF; cdr3_nt: TGTGCCAGCAGCCCGGACAGGGAACAAGAGACCCAGTACTTC